These 14 T cell receptor beta chains originate from one sample sequenced in a study of metastatic and nonmetastatic thyroid tumors. Ahead of thyroid surgery, no patient had received treatment of any kind. TCRdb redid the clone calls on the PCR reads using MiXCR. The table includes 75,000 to 95,000 clones, roughly an eighth detected once. The sequencing input was blood. All receptors come from a female donor with papillary thyroid cancer or a benign thyroid nodule (not recorded which). Some clones in this sample may be carry-over from other donors' samples.

This clone was seen only a few times. V gene TRBV6-1 combines with J gene TRBJ2-7, with TRBD1 matching over 7 bases. V dropped 6 bases and J dropped 4; count of bases not matched to a gene: 3. The germline CDR1 and CDR2 sequences are MNHNS and SASEGT. This CDR3 has 12 amino acids. The CDR3 is CASRRQGYEQYF. CDR3 bases: TGTGCCAGCAGAAGACAGGGATACGAGCAGTACTTC.

This clone was detected ten times or more. V and J are TRBV4-2 and TRBJ2-1, with a possible D match to TRBD2 (5 bases). This CDR3 contains 20 residues. The ends were cut back, 0 bases at V and 2 bases at J, with 23 bases in the middle. Germline V lookup: CDR1 LGHNA, CDR2 YNFKEQ. DNA for the CDR3: TGTGCCAGCAGCCAAGATTATGGCGCCTATGGCGGACTCACCTACAATGAGCAGTTCTTC. This codes for CASSQDYGAYGGLTYNEQFF.

This clone was observed at least ten times. The V call is TRBV28, the J call TRBJ2-5; 12 bases agree with TRBD2. The CDR3 is 16 residues long. J was trimmed by 5 bases and V by 6 bases; bases with no gene match: 10. Per the germline V gene, CDR1 is MDHEN and CDR2 is SYDVKM. The CDR3 bases are TGTGCCAGCAGGAGCCGACTAGCGGGAGCTTGGGAGACCCAGTACTTC. It is translated as CASRSRLAGAWETQYF.

This clone was recorded many times. The gene calls are TRBV5-1 and TRBJ2-3; TRBD2 matches at 9 bases. Germline V CDR1 and CDR2: SGHRS, YFSETQ. V lost 0 bases to trimming and J lost 2 bases; unmatched junction nucleotides: 4. The CDR3 is made up of 16 amino acids. The CDR3 spells CASSLAAGGTTDTQYF. The CDR3 DNA sequence: TGCGCCAGCAGCTTGGCGGCGGGAGGGACCACAGATACGCAGTATTTT.

The table lists this clone with a few counts. A much larger clone lies one base from this, so it may be a read error. This CDR3 is also generated by other DNA sequences in the sample. The chain couples TRBV19 to TRBJ2-7; D is possibly TRBD1 (6 bases). Germline V gene data show CDR1 as LNHDA and CDR2 as SQIVND (reference sequence). V lost 5 bases and J 6 bases, leaving 23 bases between the germline ends. The CDR3 totals 16 residues. The CDR3 loop is CASSPSLGGLRSEQYF. CDR3 sequence (DNA): TGTGCCAGTAGTCCCTCTCTAGGGGGTCTAAGGAGCGAGCAGTACTTC.

In this sample, this clone turned up many times. The V and J genes are TRBV28 and TRBJ2-1; 7 nucleotides agree with TRBD2. V was clipped by 3 bases and J by 1 base; unmatched bases: 6. Germline CDR1 and CDR2: MDHEN and SYDVKM. This CDR3 has 16 amino acids. The CDR3 DNA follows: TGTGCCAGCAGTTTGCGTCCGGGACTATCCTACAATGAGCAGTTCTTC. This codes for CASSLRPGLSYNEQFF.

This clone was recorded at least ten times. CDR3 amino acids: CASRLNTEAFF. In DNA, the CDR3 is TGTGCCAGCAGACTGAACACTGAAGCTTTCTTT. The chain employs TRBV27 and TRBJ1-1; no clear D gene. The CDR3 runs to 11 residues. Germline V lookup: CDR1 MNHEY, CDR2 SMNVEV (reference sequence). V dropped 6 bases and J dropped 0 bases, with 2 bases sitting between them.

This clone has at least ten counts. The chain combines TRBV7-2 with TRBJ1-6, with D tentatively TRBD1 (6 bases). Deletions cut 5 bases from V and 5 bases from J, with 13 bases between. The CDR3 totals 15 residues. Per germline, CDR1 SGHTA and CDR2 FQGNSA. The CDR3 DNA sequence: TGTGCCAGCAGCCTAGACAGGACGGATAATTCACCCCTCCACTTT. This encodes CASSLDRTDNSPLHF.

This clone showed up many times. The rearrangement uses TRBV19 and TRBJ1-3; no clear D gene. Germline V gives CDR1 LNHDA, CDR2 SQIVND (reference sequence). Trimming stripped 2 bases from V and 0 bases from J, with 8 bases between. The CDR3 consists of 15 residues. The CDR3 DNA reads as TGTGCCAGTAGTATACGTACCAGCTCTGGAAACACCATATATTTT. This encodes CASSIRTSSGNTIYF.

The chain employs TRBV28 and TRBJ2-7; 7 nucleotides line up with TRBD1. V gave up 6 bases and J gave up 4 bases; unmatched junction bases: 6. Germline CDR1 MDHEN, CDR2 SYDVKM. The CDR3 totals 13 residues. DNA for the CDR3: TGTGCCAGCAGGAAGGGGGCGCTTTACGAGCAGTACTTC. Amino acids: CASRKGALYEQYF.

This clone appeared many times. The chain is built from TRBV30 and TRBJ2-3, with D perhaps assigned TRBD1 or TRBD2 (6 bases each). This CDR3 contains 15 residues. Trimming shortened V by 3 bases and J by 0 bases, and 13 bases separated the two germline ends. CDR1 is GTSNPN, CDR2 SVGIG, per germline (reference sequence). CDR3 sequence (DNA): TGTGCCTGGAGCTCCGGGGGCACTAGCACAGATACGCAGTATTTT. Protein sequence: CAWSSGGTSTDTQYF. The full variable domain, completed using reference TRBV30 and TRBJ2-3, is SQTIHQWPATLVQPVGSPLSLECTVEGTSNPNLYWYRQAAGRGLQLLFYSVGIGQISSEVPQNLSASRPQDRQFILSSKKLLLSDSGFYLCAWSSGGTSTDTQYFGPGTRLTVL.

This clone was observed many times. The V call is TRBV11-1, the J call TRBJ2-7; 7 bases are shared with TRBD1. J gave up 4 bases and V 2 bases, and 5 bases lay outside the gene matches. From germline, CDR1 is SGHAT and CDR2 FQDESV (reference sequence). The CDR3 consists of 14 residues. In nucleotides, the CDR3 is TGTGCCAGCAGCTTAAGCCAGGGGGTGTACGAGCAGTACTTC. It translates to CASSLSQGVYEQYF.

This clone showed up many times. Written as DNA, the CDR3 is TGTGCCAGCAGCTTGGGGACAGGGGAGCATCAGCCCCAGCATTTT. This gives the protein CASSLGTGEHQPQHF. V is TRBV5-8 and J is TRBJ1-5, with 9 bases matching TRBD1. Germline V gene sequence: CDR1 SGHTS, CDR2 YDEGEE. The CDR3 is 15 amino acids. V was clipped by 0 bases and J by 5 bases; unmatched bases: 3.

In DNA, the CDR3 is TGTGCCAGTAGGGGGTGGCACGGACTAGCGGGAGTTTCGACAGATACGCAGTATTTT. It codes for CASRGWHGLAGVSTDTQYF. The chain carries TRBV19 and TRBJ2-3, with 13 nucleotides matching TRBD2. The V gene's germline CDR1 is LNHDA and CDR2 SQIVND (reference sequence). The CDR3 runs 19 residues. The ends lost 6 bases at V and 3 bases at J; junction bases unmatched: 15.